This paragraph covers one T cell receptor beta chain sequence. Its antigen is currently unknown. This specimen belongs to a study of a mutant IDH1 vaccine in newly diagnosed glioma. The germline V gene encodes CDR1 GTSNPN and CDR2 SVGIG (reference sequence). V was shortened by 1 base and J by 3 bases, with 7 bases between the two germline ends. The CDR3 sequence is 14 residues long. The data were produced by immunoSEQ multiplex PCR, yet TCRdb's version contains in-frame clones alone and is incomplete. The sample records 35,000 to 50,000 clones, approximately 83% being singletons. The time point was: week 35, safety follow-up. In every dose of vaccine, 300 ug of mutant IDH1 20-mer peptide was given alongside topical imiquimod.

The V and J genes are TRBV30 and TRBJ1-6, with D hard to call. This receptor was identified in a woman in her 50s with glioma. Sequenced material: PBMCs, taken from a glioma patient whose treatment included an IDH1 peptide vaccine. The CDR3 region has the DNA TGTGCCTGGAGTGAAGGAAGCTATAATTCACCCCTCCACTTT. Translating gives CAWSEGSYNSPLHF.